Sequencing of this TCR beta chain was carried out in a study of lymphopenia after photon versus proton radiotherapy (dated by TCRdb to the late 2010s). With respect to the entire study: Photon and proton radiation therapy were compared by the study for their immunological effects in patients with gastrointestinal tumors who developed high-grade lymphopenia. The cohort included under 25 patients with gastrointestinal tumors who developed lymphopenia after receiving either photon or proton therapy. The goal of the study was to describe how the two radiation modalities differ in their effects on the immune system.

Libraries were built with the immunoSEQ multiplex PCR assay. T cell repertoires were profiled with deep sequencing of rearranged TCR beta loci together with multiparametric flow cytometry. TCRdb re-hosts the immuneACCESS table, in-frame sequences only. Its copies lack some clones; in the studies checked, an unresolved V gene accounts for under half of them, and the cause for the rest is not known. The table for this sample lists roughly 150,000 clones; 88% of them were counted only once. The ten largest clones take up around 5% of the sample. The CDR3 numbers 19 residues from cysteine through phenylalanine. The sequence is cut down to CDR3 DNA, 57 bases in frame from base 1. V is reduced by 2 bases and J by 0 bases, leaving a spacing of 21 bases between them. Based on the germline V gene (reference sequence), the CDR1 and CDR2 sequences are MNHEY and SMNVEV. As to this clone: Its antigen is still unknown. The record has no base qualities; no much larger clone is one base away.

Points the paper makes about the study in general: Among patients across the cohort who died, overall survival time showed an inverse correlation with a larger post-nadir drop in TCR diversity. After the lymphocyte count nadir, repertoires from photon-treated patients showed oligoclonal expansion, particularly of CD8+ Temra cells, and this expansion drove the decline in diversity. The survival association was assessed only in patients who died, and the authors presented better survival with proton therapy as a possibility rather than a demonstrated result. Proton-treated patients stayed relatively stable during treatment, while photon-treated patients lost naive T cells and TCR diversity and gained effector/memory populations.

The sample in question was peripheral blood, obtained from a patient treated with photon-based radiotherapy. The source is a man over 45 with gastric cancer. The V and J genes are TRBV27 and TRBJ2-3; the D gene is perhaps TRBD2, on 7 matching bases. The CDR3 corresponds to CASSLKGGGLAPSTDTQYF. The DNA sequence follows: TGTGCCAGCAGTTTAAAGGGGGGAGGGCTAGCTCCTAGCACAGATACGCAGTATTTT.